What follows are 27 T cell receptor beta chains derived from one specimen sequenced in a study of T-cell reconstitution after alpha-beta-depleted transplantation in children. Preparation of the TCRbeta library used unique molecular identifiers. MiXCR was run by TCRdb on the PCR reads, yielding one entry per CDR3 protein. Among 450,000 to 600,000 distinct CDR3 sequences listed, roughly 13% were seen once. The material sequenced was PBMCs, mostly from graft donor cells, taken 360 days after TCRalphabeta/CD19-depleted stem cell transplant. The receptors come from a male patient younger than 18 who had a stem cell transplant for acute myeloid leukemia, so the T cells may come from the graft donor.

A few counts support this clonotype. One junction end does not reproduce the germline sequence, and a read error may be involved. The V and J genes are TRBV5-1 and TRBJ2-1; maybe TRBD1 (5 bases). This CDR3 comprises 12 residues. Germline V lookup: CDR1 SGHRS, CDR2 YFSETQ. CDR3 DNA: TGCGCCAGCAGCTTGCCGTCGGACAACAGGCTCTTC. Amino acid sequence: CASSLPSDNRLF.

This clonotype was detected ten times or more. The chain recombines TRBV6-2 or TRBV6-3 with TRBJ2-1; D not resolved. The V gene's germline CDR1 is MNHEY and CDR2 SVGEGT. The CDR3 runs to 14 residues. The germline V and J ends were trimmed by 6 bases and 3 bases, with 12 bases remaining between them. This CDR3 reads CASRSGWLYNEQFF. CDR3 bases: TGTGCCAGCAGATCAGGTTGGCTCTACAATGAGCAGTTCTTC.

CDR3 sequence: CASSAGWGTAPRNEQFF. The CDR3 DNA sequence: TGTGCCAGCAGCGCCGGTTGGGGGACAGCGCCCAGAAATGAGCAGTTCTTC. The chain couples TRBV7-2 to TRBJ2-1; 7 nucleotides align to TRBD1. V was pared by 5 bases and J by 7 bases, with 17 bases of the junction left unmatched. This CDR3 has 17 residues. The V gene's germline CDR1 is SGHTA and CDR2 FQGNSA.

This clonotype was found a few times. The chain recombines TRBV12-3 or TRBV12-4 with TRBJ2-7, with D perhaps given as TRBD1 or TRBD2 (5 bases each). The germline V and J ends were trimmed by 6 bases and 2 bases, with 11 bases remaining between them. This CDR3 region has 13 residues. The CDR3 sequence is CASRADTPYEQYF. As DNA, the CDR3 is TGTGCCAGCAGAGCGGACACCCCCTACGAGCAGTACTTC.

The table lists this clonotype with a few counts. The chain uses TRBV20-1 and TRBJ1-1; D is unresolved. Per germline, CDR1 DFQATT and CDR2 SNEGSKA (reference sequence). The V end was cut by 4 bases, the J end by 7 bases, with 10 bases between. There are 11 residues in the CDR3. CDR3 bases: TGCAGTGCTACTACGCCTCTTGAAGCTTTCTTT. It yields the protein CSATTPLEAFF.

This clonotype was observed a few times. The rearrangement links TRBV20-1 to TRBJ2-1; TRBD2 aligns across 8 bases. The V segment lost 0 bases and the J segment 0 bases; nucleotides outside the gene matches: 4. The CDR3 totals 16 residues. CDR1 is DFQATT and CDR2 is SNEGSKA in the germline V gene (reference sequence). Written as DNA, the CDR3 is TGCAGTGCTAGAGAAGTAGCGGGATTCTCCTACAATGAGCAGTTCTTC. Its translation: CSAREVAGFSYNEQFF.

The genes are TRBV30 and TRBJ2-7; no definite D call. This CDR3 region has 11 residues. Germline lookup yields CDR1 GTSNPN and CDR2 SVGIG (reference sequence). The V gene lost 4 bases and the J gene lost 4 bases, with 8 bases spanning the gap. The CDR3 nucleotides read TGTGCCTGGATTCGCGAGTACGAGCAGTACTTC. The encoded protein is CAWIREYEQYF.

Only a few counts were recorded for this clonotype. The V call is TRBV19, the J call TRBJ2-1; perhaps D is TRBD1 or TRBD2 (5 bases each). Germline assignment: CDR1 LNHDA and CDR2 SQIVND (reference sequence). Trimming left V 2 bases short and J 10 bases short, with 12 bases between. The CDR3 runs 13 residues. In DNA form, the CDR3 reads TGTGCCAGTAGTATAAGGGACCCCAGCGAGCAGTTCTTC. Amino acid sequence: CASSIRDPSEQFF.

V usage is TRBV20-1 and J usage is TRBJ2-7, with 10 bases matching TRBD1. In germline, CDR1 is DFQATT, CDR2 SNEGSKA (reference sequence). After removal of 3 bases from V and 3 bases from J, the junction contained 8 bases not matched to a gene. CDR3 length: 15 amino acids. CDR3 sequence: CSASAPGQGHYEQYF. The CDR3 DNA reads TGCAGTGCTAGCGCCCCGGGACAGGGGCACTACGAGCAGTACTTC.

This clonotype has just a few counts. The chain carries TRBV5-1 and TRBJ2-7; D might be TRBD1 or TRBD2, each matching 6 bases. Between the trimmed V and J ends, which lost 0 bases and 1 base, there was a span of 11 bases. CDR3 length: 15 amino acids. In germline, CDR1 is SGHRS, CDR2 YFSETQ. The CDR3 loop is CASSLGRGTSYEQYF. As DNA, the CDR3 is TGCGCCAGCAGCTTGGGACGCGGGACATCCTACGAGCAGTACTTC.

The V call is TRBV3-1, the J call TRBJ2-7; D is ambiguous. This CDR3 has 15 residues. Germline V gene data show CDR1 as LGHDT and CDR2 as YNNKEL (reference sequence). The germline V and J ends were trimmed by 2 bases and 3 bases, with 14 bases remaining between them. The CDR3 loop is CASSQRKVYIYEQYF. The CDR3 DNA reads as TGTGCCAGCAGCCAAAGGAAGGTCTACATCTACGAGCAGTACTTC.

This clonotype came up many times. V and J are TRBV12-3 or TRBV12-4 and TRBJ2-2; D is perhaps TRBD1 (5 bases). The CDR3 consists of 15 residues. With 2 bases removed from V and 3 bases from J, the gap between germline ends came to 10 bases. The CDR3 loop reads CASSLRQSHTGELFF. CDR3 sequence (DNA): TGTGCCAGCAGTTTAAGACAGTCTCACACCGGGGAGCTGTTTTTT.

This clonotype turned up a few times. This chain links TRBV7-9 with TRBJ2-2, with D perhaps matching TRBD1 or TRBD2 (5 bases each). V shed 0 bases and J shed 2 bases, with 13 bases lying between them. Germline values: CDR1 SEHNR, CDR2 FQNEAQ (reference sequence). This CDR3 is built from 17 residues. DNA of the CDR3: TGTGCCAGCAGCTTAGCGGGGACCCCACGAAACACCGGGGAGCTGTTTTTT. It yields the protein CASSLAGTPRNTGELFF.

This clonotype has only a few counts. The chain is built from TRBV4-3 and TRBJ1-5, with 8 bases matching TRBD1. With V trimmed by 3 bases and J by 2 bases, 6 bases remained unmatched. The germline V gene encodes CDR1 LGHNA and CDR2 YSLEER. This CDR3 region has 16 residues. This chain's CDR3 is CASSQGTGGGNQPQHF. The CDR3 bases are TGCGCCAGCAGCCAGGGGACAGGCGGGGGCAATCAGCCCCAGCATTTT.

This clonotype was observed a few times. The CDR3 spells CASSLAGVRNEQFF. The CDR3 DNA reads as TGTGCCAGCAGCTTAGCGGGAGTGAGGAATGAGCAGTTCTTC. This rearrangement joins TRBV11-1 to TRBJ2-1; a possible D gene is TRBD2 (5 bases). Germline CDR1 is SGHAT and CDR2 is FQDESV (reference sequence). The CDR3 length is 14 residues. Trimming left V 0 bases short and J 7 bases short, with 10 bases between.

DNA of the CDR3: TGTGCCAGCACACCAACCGGGACAGGGAACTCTGGGGCCAACGTCCTGACTTTC. This encodes CASTPTGTGNSGANVLTF. The chain recombines TRBV6-1 with TRBJ2-6; 9 nucleotides align to TRBD1. This CDR3 has 18 amino acids. Trimming cost V 7 bases and J 0 bases; bases outside gene matches: 10. Per germline, CDR1 MNHNS and CDR2 SASEGT.

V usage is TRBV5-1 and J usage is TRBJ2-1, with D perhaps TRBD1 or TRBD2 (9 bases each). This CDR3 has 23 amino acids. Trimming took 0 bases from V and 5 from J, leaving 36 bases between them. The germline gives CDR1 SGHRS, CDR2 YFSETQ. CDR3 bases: TGCGCCAGCAGCTTGGCTGGACAGGGGTTTTTCTTATCGACGGTAGCGGGGGACAATGAGCAGTTCTTC. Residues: CASSLAGQGFFLSTVAGDNEQFF.

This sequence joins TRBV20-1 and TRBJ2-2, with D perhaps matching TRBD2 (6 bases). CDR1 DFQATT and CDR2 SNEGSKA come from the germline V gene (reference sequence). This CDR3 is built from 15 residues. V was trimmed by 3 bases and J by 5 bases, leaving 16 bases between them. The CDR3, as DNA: TGCAGTGCTAGGCATATCGGAGGGGTTACCGGGGAGCTGTTTTTT. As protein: CSARHIGGVTGELFF.

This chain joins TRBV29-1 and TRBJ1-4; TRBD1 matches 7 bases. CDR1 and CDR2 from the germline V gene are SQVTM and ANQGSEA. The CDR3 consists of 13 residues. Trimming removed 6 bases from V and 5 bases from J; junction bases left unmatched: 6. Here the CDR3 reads CSVNRGVNEKLFF. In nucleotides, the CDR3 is TGCAGCGTAAACAGGGGCGTCAATGAAAAACTGTTTTTT.

The CDR3, as DNA: TGTGCCAGCAGCGTCCAGTCGGGAGTGATAACAATGAAGCAGTTCTTC. Protein: CASSVQSGVITMKQFF. This rearrangement joins TRBV21-1 to TRBJ2-1; the DNA was not compared with TRBD2, the D call given in the table. TRBV21-1 is a listed pseudogene. CDR3 length: 16 amino acids.

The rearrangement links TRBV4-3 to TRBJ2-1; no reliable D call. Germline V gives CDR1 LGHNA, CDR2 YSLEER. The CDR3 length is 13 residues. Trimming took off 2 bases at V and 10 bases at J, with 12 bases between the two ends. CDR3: CASSQRIGIEQFF. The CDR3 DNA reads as TGCGCCAGCAGCCAACGAATTGGGATAGAGCAGTTCTTC.

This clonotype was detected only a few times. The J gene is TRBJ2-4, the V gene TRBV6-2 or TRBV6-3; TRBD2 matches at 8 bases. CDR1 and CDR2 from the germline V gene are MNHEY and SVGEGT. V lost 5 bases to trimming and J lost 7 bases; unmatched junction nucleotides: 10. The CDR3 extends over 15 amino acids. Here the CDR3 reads CASSPAGAPWNIQYF. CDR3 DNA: TGTGCCAGCAGTCCAGCGGGAGCTCCCTGGAACATTCAGTACTTC.

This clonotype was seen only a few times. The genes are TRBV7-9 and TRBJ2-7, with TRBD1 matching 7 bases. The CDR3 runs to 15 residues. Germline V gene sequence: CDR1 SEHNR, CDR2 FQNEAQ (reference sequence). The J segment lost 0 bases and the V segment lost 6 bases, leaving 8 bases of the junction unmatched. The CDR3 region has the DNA TGTGCCAGCAGTTTCGACAGGGCGAGCTCCTACGAGCAGTACTTC. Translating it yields CASSFDRASSYEQYF.

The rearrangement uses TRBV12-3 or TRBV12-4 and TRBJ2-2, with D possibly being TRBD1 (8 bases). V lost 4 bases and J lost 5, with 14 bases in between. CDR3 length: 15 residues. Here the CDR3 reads CASSSGQGGTGELFF. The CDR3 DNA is TGTGCCAGCAGTTCCGGACAGGGAGGGACCGGGGAGCTGTTTTTT.

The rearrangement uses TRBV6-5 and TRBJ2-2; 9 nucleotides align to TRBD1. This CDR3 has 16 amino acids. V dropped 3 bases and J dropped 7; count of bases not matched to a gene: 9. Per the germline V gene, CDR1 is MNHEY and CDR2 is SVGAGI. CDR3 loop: CASSYFHRGPNGELFF. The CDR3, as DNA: TGTGCCAGCAGTTATTTCCACAGGGGGCCAAACGGGGAGCTGTTTTTT.

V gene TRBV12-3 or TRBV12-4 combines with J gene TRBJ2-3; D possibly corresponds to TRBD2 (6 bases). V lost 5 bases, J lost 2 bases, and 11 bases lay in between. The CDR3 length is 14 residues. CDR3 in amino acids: CASSRDSVTDTQYF. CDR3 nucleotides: TGTGCCAGCAGTCGGGACTCTGTCACAGATACGCAGTATTTT.

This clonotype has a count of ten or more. The CDR3 loop is CASSVGLAGKDGGEQYF. CDR3 nucleotides: TGTGCCAGCAGCGTGGGACTAGCGGGCAAAGACGGGGGCGAGCAGTACTTC. The gene calls are TRBV9 and TRBJ2-7; TRBD2 matches at 12 bases. The CDR3 totals 17 residues. Germline V gives CDR1 SGDLS, CDR2 YYNGEE. Losses at the gene ends were 2 bases for V and 6 bases for J; bases not matched to a gene: 12.